The 10 T cell receptor beta chains below were found in one sample sequenced in a study of response to subunit inactivated influenza vaccine (dated by TCRdb to 2017 to 2018). Explained via the paper, the time point label denotes: 45 days after influenza vaccine administration. Libraries came from RT-PCR. The reads were generated on an Illumina HiSeq 2500. The public reads were reprocessed in TCRdb via fastp at Q25 and MiXCR, keeping in-frame beta chains. Duplicate CDR3 protein sequences are folded into a single record with the most common DNA and genes. This sample gives 540,000 or so distinct CDR3 sequences in total; 13% of them show up just once. Around 14% of the sample is in the top ten clones. Sample: PBMCs from blood, taken 45 days after vaccination. Receptor source: a man aged 50 or older who received an inactivated influenza vaccine. Donor details come from another sample of the same person, matched by shared clones.

The chain joins TRBV6-5 to TRBJ1-6; D may be TRBD1 (5 bases). V dropped 2 bases and J dropped 6 bases, with 14 bases sitting between them. The CDR3 is made up of 16 amino acids. The germline gives CDR1 MNHEY, CDR2 SVGAGI. DNA for the CDR3: TGTGCCAGCAGTTACGGTCAGGGTGGTCCTAATTCACCCCTCCACTTT. As protein: CASSYGQGGPNSPLHF.

V and J are TRBV2 and TRBJ2-1, with D unclear. V lost 1 base and J 10 bases, leaving 8 bases between the germline ends. Looked up from germline, CDR1 is SNHLY and CDR2 is FYNNEI. This CDR3 spans 12 amino acids. In DNA form, the CDR3 reads TGTGCCAGCAGTGAAGGTCCTGGGGAGCAGTTCTTC. It encodes CASSEGPGEQFF.

The chain combines TRBV5-1 with TRBJ2-7; the match to TRBD2 covers 7 bases. V shed 0 bases, J shed 4 bases, and the junction held 7 bases outside the gene matches. The CDR3 covers 15 residues. The germline V gene encodes CDR1 SGHRS and CDR2 YFSETQ. CDR3 nucleotide sequence: TGCGCCAGCAGCTTGGAGGCTAGCGGTCAATACGAGCAGTACTTC. Protein product: CASSLEASGQYEQYF.

This clonotype has at least ten counts. The J gene is TRBJ1-5, the V gene TRBV6-1; 7 bases agree with TRBD1. The CDR3 consists of 15 residues. The germline CDR1 and CDR2 sequences are MNHNS and SASEGT. Unmatched junction bases numbered 10, after V lost 5 bases and J lost 6 bases. DNA of the CDR3: TGTGCCAGCAGTCAAGGGCAGGGGGTGAGTCAGCCCCAGCATTTT. This translates into CASSQGQGVSQPQHF.

The V gene is TRBV7-9, the J gene TRBJ2-7; 9 bases line up with TRBD2. Trimming at V came to 2 bases and at J to 1 base, leaving 3 bases not matched to a gene. CDR3 length: 15 amino acids. Looked up from germline, CDR1 is SEHNR and CDR2 is FQNEAQ (reference sequence). CDR3 bases: TGTGCCAGCAGCTTACGTGCGGGGGGGTCCTACGAGCAGTACTTC. Its translation is CASSLRAGGSYEQYF. Looking up the rest from reference TRBV7-9 and TRBJ2-7 gives the full variable domain: DTGVSQNPRHKITKRGQNVTFRCDPISEHNRLYWYRQTLGQGPEFLTYFQNEAQLEKSRLLSDRFSAERPKGSFSTLEIQRTEQGDSAMYLCASSLRAGGSYEQYFGPGTRLTVT.

The rearrangement joins TRBV5-1 to TRBJ2-5; 14 nucleotides align to TRBD2. CDR3 size: 18 residues. The junction had 16 bases not matched to a gene; V was cut back by 7 bases and J by 5 bases. CDR1 and CDR2 from the germline V gene are SGHRS and YFSETQ. CDR3 sequence reads: CASGPGLAGDPSRETQYF. In DNA form, the CDR3 reads TGCGCCAGCGGGCCGGGACTAGCGGGAGATCCCTCCAGGGAGACCCAGTACTTC.

V usage is TRBV15 and J usage is TRBJ2-2; 9 bases are a match to TRBD2. With V trimmed by 6 bases and J by 6 bases, 5 bases remained unmatched. Germline V CDR1 and CDR2: LNHNV, YYDKDF (reference sequence). The CDR3 runs to 14 residues. The chain's CDR3 is CATRRTSAAGELFF. CDR3 bases: TGTGCCACCAGGAGGACTAGCGCAGCCGGGGAGCTGTTTTTT.

The chain employs TRBV12-3 or TRBV12-4 and TRBJ2-2, with 7 positions matching TRBD1. This CDR3 has 15 amino acids. With 6 bases clipped from V and 0 bases from J, the junction kept 4 bases outside the gene matches. CDR3 loop: CASRAGTANTGELFF. CDR3 DNA: TGTGCCAGCAGAGCCGGGACAGCGAACACCGGGGAGCTGTTTTTT.

This clonotype was observed a few times. The rearrangement links TRBV7-8 to TRBJ2-7, with TRBD1 matching 11 bases. Trimming removed 1 base from V and 4 bases from J; junction bases left unmatched: 6. Germline V gene data show CDR1 as SGHVS and CDR2 as FQNEAQ. The CDR3 consists of 16 residues. CDR3 sequence: CASSLGRDRGEYEQYF. In DNA, the CDR3 is TGTGCCAGCAGCTTAGGTCGGGACAGGGGGGAGTACGAGCAGTACTTC.

This clonotype was seen more than once but under ten times. V usage is TRBV3-1 and J usage is TRBJ2-5, with no clear D. V lost 1 base to trimming and J lost 5 bases, with 8 bases between them. The CDR3 runs 13 residues. Germline values: CDR1 LGHDT, CDR2 YNNKEL (reference sequence). For the CDR3, the DNA is TGTGCCAGCAGCCAAGTTGCCGGGGAGACCCAGTACTTC. It yields the protein CASSQVAGETQYF.